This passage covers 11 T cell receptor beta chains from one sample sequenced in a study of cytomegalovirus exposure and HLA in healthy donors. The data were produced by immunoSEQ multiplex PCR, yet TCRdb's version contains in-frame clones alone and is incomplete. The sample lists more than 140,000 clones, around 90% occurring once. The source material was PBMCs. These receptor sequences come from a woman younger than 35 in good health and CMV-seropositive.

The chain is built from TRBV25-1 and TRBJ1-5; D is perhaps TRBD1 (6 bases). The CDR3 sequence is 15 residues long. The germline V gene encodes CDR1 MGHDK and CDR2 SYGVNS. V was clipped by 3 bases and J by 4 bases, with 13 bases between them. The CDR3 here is CASSDSGTLNQPQHF. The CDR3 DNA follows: TGTGCCAGCAGTGATTCCGGGACATTGAATCAGCCCCAGCATTTT.

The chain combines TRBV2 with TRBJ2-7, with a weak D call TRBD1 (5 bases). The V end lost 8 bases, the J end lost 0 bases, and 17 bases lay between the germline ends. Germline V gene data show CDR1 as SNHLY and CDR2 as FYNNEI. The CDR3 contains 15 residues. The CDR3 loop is CASSQLQDPSYEQYF. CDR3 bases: TGTGCCAGCTCCCAATTACAGGACCCCTCCTACGAGCAGTACTTC.

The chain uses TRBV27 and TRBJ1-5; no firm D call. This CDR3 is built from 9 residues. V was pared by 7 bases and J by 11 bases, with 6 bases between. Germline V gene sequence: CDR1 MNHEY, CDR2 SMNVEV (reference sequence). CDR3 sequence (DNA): TGTGCCAGCACCCCCTCCCAGCATTTT. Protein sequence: CASTPSQHF.

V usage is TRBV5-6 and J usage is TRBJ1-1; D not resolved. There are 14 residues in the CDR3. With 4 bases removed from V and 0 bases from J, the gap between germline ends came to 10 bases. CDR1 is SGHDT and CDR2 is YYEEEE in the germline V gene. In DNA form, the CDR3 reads TGTGCCAGCAGCCCGGGGAACATGAACACTGAAGCTTTCTTT. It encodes CASSPGNMNTEAFF. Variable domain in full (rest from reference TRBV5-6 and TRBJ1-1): DAGVTQSPTHLIKTRGQQVTLRCSPKSGHDTVSWYQQALGQGPQFIFQYYEEEERQRGNFPDRFSGHQFPNYSSELNVNALLLGDSALYLCASSPGNMNTEAFFGQGTRLTVV.

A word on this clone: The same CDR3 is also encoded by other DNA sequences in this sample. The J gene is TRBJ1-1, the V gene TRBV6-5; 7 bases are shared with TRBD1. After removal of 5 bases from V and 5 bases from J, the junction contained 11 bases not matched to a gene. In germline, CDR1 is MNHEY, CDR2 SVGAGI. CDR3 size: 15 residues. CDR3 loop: CASSITGDKRTEAFF. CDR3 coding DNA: TGTGCCAGCAGTATCACAGGGGATAAAAGGACTGAAGCTTTCTTT.

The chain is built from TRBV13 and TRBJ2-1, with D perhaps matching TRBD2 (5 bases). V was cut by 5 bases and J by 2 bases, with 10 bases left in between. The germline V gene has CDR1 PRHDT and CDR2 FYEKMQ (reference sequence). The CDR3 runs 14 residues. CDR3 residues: CASSPSLAYNEQFF. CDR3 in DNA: TGTGCCAGCAGCCCTAGCCTGGCCTACAATGAGCAGTTCTTC.

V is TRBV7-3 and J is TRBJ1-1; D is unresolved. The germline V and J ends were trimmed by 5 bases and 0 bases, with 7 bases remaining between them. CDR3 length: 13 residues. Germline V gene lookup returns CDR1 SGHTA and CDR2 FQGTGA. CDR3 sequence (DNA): TGTGCCAGCAGCCCTACGGTGAACACTGAAGCTTTCTTT. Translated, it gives CASSPTVNTEAFF.

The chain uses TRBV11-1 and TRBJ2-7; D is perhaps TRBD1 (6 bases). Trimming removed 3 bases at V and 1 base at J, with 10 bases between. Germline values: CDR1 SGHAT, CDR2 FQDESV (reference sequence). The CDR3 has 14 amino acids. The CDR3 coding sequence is TGTGCCAGCAGCTTGGCCACAGGGTCCTACGAGCAGTACTTC. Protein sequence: CASSLATGSYEQYF.

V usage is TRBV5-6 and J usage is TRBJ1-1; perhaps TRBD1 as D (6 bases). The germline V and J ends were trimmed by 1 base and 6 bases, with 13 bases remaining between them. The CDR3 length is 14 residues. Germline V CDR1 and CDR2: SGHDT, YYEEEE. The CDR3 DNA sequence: TGTGCCAGCAGCTTGCCGAGCGGGGGCCCTGAAGCTTTCTTT. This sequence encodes CASSLPSGGPEAFF.

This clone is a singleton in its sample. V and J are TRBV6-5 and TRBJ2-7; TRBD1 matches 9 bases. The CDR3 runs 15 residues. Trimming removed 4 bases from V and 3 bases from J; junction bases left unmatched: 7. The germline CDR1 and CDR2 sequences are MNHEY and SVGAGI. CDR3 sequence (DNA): TGTGCCAGCAGTTTGGGGACAGGGCGCCGCTACGAGCAGTACTTC. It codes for CASSLGTGRRYEQYF.

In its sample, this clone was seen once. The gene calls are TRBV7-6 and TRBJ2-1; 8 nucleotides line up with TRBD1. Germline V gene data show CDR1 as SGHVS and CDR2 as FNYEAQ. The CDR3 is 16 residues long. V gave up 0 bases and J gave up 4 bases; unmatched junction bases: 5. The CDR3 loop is CASSLAAGGYYNEQFF. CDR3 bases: TGTGCCAGCAGCTTAGCGGCAGGGGGCTATTACAATGAGCAGTTCTTC.